This TCR beta chain was observed in a study of blood T cells in healthy people across ages. CDR1 and CDR2 (germline): MNHNS, SASEGT. V lost 5 bases and J lost 0; bases outside the gene matches: 7. The CDR3 length is 18 residues. At least 5.5 micrograms of total RNA were extracted per sample. This clonotype was detected a few times. A second PCR, run for roughly 7 to 11 cycles, used a sample-barcoded 5' primer plus a J-beta primer mix. Using its own MiXCR run on the 5' RACE reads, TCRdb lists one record per CDR3 protein. Of some 900,000 distinct CDR3 sequences listed, about 48% are singletons. The sequenced sample was blood. The chain carries TRBV6-1 and TRBJ2-1, with 13 bases fitting TRBD2. This TCR derives from a man aged 30-40 years in good health. The CDR3 coding sequence is TGTGCCAGCAGTCCGCCACTAGCGGGGGGGCCCTCCTACAATGAGCAGTTCTTC. Amino acid sequence: CASSPPLAGGPSYNEQFF.